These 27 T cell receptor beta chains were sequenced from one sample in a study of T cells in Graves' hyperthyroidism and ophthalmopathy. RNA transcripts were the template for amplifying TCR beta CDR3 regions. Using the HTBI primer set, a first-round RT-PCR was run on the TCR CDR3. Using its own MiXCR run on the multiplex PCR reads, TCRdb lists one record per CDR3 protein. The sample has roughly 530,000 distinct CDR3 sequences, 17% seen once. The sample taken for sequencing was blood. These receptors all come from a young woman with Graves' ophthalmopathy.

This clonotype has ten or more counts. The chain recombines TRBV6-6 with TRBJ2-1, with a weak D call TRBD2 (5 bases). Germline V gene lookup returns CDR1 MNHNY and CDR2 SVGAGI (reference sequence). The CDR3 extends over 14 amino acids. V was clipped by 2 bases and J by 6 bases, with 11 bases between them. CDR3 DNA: TGTGCCAGCAGTTACGAGGGTTCTAGCAATGAGCAGTTCTTC. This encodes CASSYEGSSNEQFF.

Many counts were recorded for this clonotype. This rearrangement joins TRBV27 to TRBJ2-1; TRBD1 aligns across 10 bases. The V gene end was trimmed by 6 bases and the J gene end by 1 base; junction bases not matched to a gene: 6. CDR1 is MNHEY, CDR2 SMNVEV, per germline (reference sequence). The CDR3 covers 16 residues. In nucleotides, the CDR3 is TGTGCCAGCAGCCGGAGGACAGGGGGGTCCTACAATGAGCAGTTCTTC. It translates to CASSRRTGGSYNEQFF.

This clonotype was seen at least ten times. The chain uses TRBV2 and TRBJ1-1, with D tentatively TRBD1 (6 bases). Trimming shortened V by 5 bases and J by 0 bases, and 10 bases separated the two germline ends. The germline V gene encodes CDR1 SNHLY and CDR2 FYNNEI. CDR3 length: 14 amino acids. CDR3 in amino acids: CASSTDRLNTEAFF. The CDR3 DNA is TGTGCCAGCAGTACTGACAGGTTGAACACTGAAGCTTTCTTT.

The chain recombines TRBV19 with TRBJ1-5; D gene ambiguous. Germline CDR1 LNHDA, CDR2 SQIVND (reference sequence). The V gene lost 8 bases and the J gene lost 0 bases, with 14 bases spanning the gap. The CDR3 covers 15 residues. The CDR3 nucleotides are TGTGCCAGTTCGAGGGCAGCAAATAGCAATCAGCCCCAGCATTTT. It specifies CASSRAANSNQPQHF.

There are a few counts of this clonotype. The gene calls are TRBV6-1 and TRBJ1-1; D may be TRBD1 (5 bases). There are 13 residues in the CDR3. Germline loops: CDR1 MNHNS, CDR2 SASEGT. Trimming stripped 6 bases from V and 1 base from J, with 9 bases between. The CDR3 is CASRTDKNTEAFF. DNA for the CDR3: TGTGCCAGCAGAACGGACAAGAACACTGAAGCTTTCTTT.

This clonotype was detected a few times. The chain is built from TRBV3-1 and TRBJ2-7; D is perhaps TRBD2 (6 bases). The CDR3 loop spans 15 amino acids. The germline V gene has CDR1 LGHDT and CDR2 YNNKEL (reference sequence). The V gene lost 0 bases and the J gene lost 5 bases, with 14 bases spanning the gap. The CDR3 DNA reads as TGTGCCAGCAGCCAAGATCTGGGGTTAGCGGACGAGCAGTACTTC. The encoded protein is CASSQDLGLADEQYF.

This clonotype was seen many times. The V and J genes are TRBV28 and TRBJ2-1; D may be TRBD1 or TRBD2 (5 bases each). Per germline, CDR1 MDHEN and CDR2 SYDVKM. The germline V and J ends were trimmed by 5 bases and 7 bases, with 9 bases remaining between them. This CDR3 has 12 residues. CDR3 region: CASSRWGNEQFF. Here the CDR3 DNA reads TGTGCCAGCAGTCGGTGGGGGAATGAGCAGTTCTTC.

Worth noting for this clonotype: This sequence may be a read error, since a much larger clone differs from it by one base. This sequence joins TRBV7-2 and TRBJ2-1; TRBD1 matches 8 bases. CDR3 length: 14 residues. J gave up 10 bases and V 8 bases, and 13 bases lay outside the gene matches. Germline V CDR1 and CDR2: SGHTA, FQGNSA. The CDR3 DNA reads TGTGCCAGCGGAAGGACAGGGTACGGCAACGAGCAGTTCTTC. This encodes CASGRTGYGNEQFF.

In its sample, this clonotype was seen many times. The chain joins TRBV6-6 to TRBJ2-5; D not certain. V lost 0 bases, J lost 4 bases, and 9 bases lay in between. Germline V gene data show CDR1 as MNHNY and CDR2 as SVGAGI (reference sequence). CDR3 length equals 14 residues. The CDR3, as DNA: TGTGCCAGCAGTTACTCACCAGGTGGAGAGACCCAGTACTTC. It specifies CASSYSPGGETQYF.

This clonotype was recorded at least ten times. The DNA of the CDR3 is TGCAGTGCGGGACCCGGGGACGGAGAGACCCAGTACTTC. This codes for CSAGPGDGETQYF. The genes are TRBV20-1 and TRBJ2-5, with D perhaps being TRBD1 or TRBD2 (5 bases each). CDR3 length: 13 amino acids. V was clipped by 6 bases and J by 4 bases, with 15 bases between them. Germline V gene data show CDR1 as DFQATT and CDR2 as SNEGSKA (reference sequence).

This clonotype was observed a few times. The CDR3 sequence: CASSFLQGLKTEAFF. CDR3 in DNA: TGTGCCAGCAGCTTTCTTCAGGGGCTAAAAACTGAAGCTTTCTTT. This chain connects TRBV5-6 to TRBJ1-1, with D tentatively TRBD1 (6 bases). The CDR3 contains 15 residues. CDR1 and CDR2 from the germline V gene are SGHDT and YYEEEE. Trimming cost V 2 bases and J 5 bases, with 16 bases left between them.

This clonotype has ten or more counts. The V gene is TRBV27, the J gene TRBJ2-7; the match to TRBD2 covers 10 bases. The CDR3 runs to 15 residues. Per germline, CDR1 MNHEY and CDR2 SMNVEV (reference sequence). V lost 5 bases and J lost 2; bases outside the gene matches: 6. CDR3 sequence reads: CASSLAGEVPYEQYF. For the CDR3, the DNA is TGTGCCAGCAGTCTAGCGGGAGAGGTCCCCTACGAGCAGTACTTC.

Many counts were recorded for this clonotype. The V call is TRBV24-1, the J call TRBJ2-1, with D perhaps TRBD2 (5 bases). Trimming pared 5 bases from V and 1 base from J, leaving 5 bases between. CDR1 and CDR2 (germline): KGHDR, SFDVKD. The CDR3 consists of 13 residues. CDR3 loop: CATSGGSYNEQFF. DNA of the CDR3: TGTGCCACCAGTGGAGGGTCCTACAATGAGCAGTTCTTC.

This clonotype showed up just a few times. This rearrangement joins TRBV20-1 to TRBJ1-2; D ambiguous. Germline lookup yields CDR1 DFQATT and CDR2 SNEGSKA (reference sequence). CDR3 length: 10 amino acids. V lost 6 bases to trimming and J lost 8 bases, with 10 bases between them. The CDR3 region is CSALLGGYTF. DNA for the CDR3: TGCAGTGCCCTACTGGGGGGCTACACCTTC.

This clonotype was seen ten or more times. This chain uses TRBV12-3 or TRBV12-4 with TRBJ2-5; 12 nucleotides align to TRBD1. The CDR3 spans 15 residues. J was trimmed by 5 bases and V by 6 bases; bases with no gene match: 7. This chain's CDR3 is CASSFGDRGRETQYF. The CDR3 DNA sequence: TGTGCCAGCAGCTTCGGGGACAGGGGGCGCGAGACCCAGTACTTC.

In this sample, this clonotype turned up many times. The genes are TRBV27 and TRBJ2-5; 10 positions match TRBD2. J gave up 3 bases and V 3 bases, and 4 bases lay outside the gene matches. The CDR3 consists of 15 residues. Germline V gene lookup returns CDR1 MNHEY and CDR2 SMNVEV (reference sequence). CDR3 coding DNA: TGTGCCAGCAGTTTGGTAGCGGGAGGCAAAGAGACCCAGTACTTC. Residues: CASSLVAGGKETQYF.

The CDR3 DNA sequence: TGTGCCAGCTCCCAGCTTAGCGCAGATACGCAGTATTTT. This gives the protein CASSQLSADTQYF. V usage is TRBV11-3 and J usage is TRBJ2-3; weak D call: TRBD2 (5 bases). Trimming removed 8 bases from V and 4 bases from J, with 13 bases in between. Germline CDR1 is SGHNT and CDR2 is YENEEA. CDR3 length: 13 amino acids.

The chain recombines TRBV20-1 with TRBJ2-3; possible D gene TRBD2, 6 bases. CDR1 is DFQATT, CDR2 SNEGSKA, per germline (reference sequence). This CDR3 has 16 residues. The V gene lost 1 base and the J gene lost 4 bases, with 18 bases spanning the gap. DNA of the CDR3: TGCAGTGCTAGAGTGGGAACGGGGGAGGTCTCAGATACGCAGTATTTT. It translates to CSARVGTGEVSDTQYF.

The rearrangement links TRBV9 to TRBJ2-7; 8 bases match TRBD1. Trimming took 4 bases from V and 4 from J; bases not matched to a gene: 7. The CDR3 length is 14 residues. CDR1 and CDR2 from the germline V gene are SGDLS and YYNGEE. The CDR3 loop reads CASSTSTGAYEQYF. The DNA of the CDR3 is TGTGCCAGCAGCACCTCGACAGGGGCGTACGAGCAGTACTTC.

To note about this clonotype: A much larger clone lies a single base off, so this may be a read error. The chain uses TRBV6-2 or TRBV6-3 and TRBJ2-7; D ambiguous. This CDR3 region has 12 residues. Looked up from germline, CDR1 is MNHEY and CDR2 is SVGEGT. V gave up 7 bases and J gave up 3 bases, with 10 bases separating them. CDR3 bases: TGTGCCAGCACCCCAGGTTACTACGAGCAGTACTTC. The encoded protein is CASTPGYYEQYF.

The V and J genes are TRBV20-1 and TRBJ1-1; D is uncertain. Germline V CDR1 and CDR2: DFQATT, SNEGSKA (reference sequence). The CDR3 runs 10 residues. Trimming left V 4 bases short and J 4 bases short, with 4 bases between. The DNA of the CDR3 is TGCAGTGCTACCATCACTGAAGCTTTCTTT. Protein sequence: CSATITEAFF.

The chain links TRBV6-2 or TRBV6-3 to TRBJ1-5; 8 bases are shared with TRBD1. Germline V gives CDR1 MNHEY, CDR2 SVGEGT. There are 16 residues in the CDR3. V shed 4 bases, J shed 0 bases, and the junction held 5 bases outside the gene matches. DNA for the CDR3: TGTGCCAGCAGTTCCTCAGGGGGCTATAGCAATCAGCCCCAGCATTTT. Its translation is CASSSSGGYSNQPQHF.

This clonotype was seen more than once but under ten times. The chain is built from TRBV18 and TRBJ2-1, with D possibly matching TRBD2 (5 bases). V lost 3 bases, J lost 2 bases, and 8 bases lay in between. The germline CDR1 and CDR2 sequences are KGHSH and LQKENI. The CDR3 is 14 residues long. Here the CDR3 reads CASSPGETYNEQFF. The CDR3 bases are TGTGCCAGCTCACCCGGGGAGACCTACAATGAGCAGTTCTTC.

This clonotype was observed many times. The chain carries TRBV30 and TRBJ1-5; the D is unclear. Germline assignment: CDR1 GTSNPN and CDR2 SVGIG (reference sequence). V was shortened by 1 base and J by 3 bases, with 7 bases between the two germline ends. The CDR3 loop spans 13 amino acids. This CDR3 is CAWSDRPNQPQHF. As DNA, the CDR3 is TGTGCCTGGAGTGACAGACCCAATCAGCCCCAGCATTTT.

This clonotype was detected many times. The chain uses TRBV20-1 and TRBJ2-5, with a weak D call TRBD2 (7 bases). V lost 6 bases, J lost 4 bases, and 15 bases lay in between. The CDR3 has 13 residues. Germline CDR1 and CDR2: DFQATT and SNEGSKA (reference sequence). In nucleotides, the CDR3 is TGCAGTGCCTATAGGGGGGGCGGAGAGACCCAGTACTTC. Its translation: CSAYRGGGETQYF.

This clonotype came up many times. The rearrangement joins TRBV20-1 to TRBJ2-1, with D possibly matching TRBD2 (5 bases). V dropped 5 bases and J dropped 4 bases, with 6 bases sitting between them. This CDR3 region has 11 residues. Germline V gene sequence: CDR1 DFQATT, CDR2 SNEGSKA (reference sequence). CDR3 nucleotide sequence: TGCAGTGCTGACTATTACAATGAGCAGTTCTTC. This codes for CSADYYNEQFF.

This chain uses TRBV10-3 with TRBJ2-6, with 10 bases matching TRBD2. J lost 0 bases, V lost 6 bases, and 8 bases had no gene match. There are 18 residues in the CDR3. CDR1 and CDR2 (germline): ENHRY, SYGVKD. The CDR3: CAIRASGGYNSGANVLTF. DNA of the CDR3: TGTGCCATCAGGGCTAGCGGGGGATATAACTCTGGGGCCAACGTCCTGACTTTC.